One and the same sample provided the 5 T cell receptor beta chains below, sequenced in a study of CD8 T cells in ankylosing spondylitis. TCRdb called the 5' RACE reads again in MiXCR, with one record for every CDR3 protein. The sample includes 150,000 to 200,000 distinct CDR3 sequences, about 18% seen only once; the top ten take approximately 7.6%. What was sequenced was blood, either unsorted or a sorted T cell fraction (not recorded which). The source is a male donor with ankylosing spondylitis or in good health (not recorded which).

A few counts support this clonotype. This chain connects TRBV28 to TRBJ1-6, with 9 bases that match TRBD1. Trimming cost V 6 bases and J 9 bases; bases outside gene matches: 9. The CDR3 consists of 15 residues. The germline V gene encodes CDR1 MDHEN and CDR2 SYDVKM. The CDR3 protein is CASSKPGQGSSPLHF. CDR3 coding DNA: TGTGCCAGCAGCAAACCGGGACAGGGATCTTCACCCCTCCACTTT.

V gene TRBV18 combines with J gene TRBJ1-1; D is uncertain. The V gene's germline CDR1 is KGHSH and CDR2 LQKENI. This CDR3 is 12 amino acids long. The ends were cut back, 3 bases at V and 5 bases at J, with 7 bases in the middle. CDR3 nucleotide sequence: TGTGCCAGCTCACCTCGGTTGACTGAAGCTTTCTTT. Protein: CASSPRLTEAFF.

V is TRBV2 and J is TRBJ2-5; 11 nucleotides match TRBD2. Trimming took 0 bases from V and 3 from J; bases not matched to a gene: 9. Germline CDR1 is SNHLY and CDR2 is FYNNEI. This CDR3 contains 18 residues. CDR3 sequence: CASSEATSGKAFKETQYF. The CDR3, as DNA: TGTGCCAGCAGTGAAGCGACTAGCGGGAAAGCTTTTAAAGAGACCCAGTACTTC.

This clonotype was observed at least ten times. The chain is built from TRBV5-1 and TRBJ1-4; no clear D. CDR1 is SGHRS, CDR2 YFSETQ, per germline. Trimming pared 4 bases from V and 0 bases from J, leaving 16 bases between. This CDR3 comprises 17 residues. CDR3 in DNA: TGCGCCAGCAGCCTGTGGGGATCCGTTGCAACTAATGAAAAACTGTTTTTT. Translated, it gives CASSLWGSVATNEKLFF.

This clonotype has a handful of counts. The junction shows a germline mismatch at one end, possibly a read error. The chain joins TRBV3-1 to TRBJ2-3; TRBD2 matches at 10 bases. The CDR3 length is 17 residues. Looked up from germline, CDR1 is LGHDT and CDR2 is YNNKEL (reference sequence). CDR3 sequence reads: CACSPGPSGSLTDTQYF. In DNA, the CDR3 is TGTGCCTGCAGCCCCGGCCCTAGCGGGAGCTTGACAGATACGCAGTATTTT.